The 20 T cell receptor beta chains in this list originate from one sample, sequenced in a study of blood T cells in healthy people across ages. A J-beta primer mix and a sample-barcoded 5' primer were used in a second PCR of about 7 to 11 cycles. TCRdb independently ran MiXCR on the 5' RACE reads; one entry per CDR3 protein. In the table there are roughly 830,000 distinct CDR3 sequences, 55% to 65% of which are singletons. Sequencing input: blood. These receptors originate from a man aged 25-45 years in good health.

The chain uses TRBV9 and TRBJ2-1; D is perhaps TRBD2 (7 bases). The germline V and J ends were trimmed by 0 bases and 12 bases, with 19 bases remaining between them. CDR3 size: 15 residues. Germline V gene data show CDR1 as SGDLS and CDR2 as YYNGEE. The CDR3 region has the DNA TGTGCCAGCAGCGTAGGCGAGGGGGGGGATCGGTGGCAGTTCTTC. This translates into CASSVGEGGDRWQFF.

The chain couples TRBV9 to TRBJ1-1, with D hard to call. From germline, CDR1 is SGDLS and CDR2 YYNGEE. V gave up 3 bases and J gave up 3 bases, with 18 bases separating them. This CDR3 is 16 amino acids long. CDR3: CASSGSYWEGDTEAFF. The CDR3 nucleotides are TGTGCCAGCAGCGGGTCTTATTGGGAGGGCGACACTGAAGCTTTCTTT.

The rearrangement joins TRBV6-6 to TRBJ2-5; 7 positions agree with TRBD1. Unmatched junction bases numbered 5, after V lost 1 base and J lost 6 bases. Germline lookup yields CDR1 MNHNY and CDR2 SVGAGI (reference sequence). The CDR3 is 14 amino acids. CDR3 nucleotide sequence: TGTGCCAGCAGTTACTTGCCAGGGGGACAGACCCAGTACTTC. This sequence encodes CASSYLPGGQTQYF.

Only a few counts were recorded for this clonotype. The chain employs TRBV6-5 and TRBJ2-3; D unclear. Trimming left V 2 bases short and J 1 base short, with 4 bases between. The length of the CDR3 is 13 residues. Germline CDR1 and CDR2: MNHEY and SVGAGI. The CDR3 protein is CASSYPGTDTQYF. CDR3 bases: TGTGCCAGCAGTTACCCGGGCACAGATACGCAGTATTTT.

The J gene is TRBJ2-4, the V gene TRBV27, with 11 positions matching TRBD1. The DNA matches TRBJ2-7 better at its end, which makes the J call doubtful. The CDR3 has 14 residues. CDR1 and CDR2 from the germline V gene are MNHEY and SMNVEV (reference sequence). CDR3: CASSLRTGGNEQYF. The CDR3 region has the DNA TGTGCCAGCAGTTTACGGACAGGGGGCAACGAGCAGTACTTC.

The rearrangement links TRBV28 to TRBJ1-2; D uncertain. CDR1 is MDHEN, CDR2 SYDVKM, per germline. Trimming shortened V by 3 bases and J by 0 bases, and 8 bases separated the two germline ends. The CDR3 extends over 14 amino acids. CDR3 nucleotides: TGTGCCAGCAGTTTGGGCAGCACTAACTATGGCTACACCTTC. It is translated as CASSLGSTNYGYTF.

This clonotype was seen a few times. The chain joins TRBV2 to TRBJ2-1; a possible D gene is TRBD1 (6 bases). This CDR3 has 13 amino acids. V was clipped by 7 bases and J by 10 bases, with 17 bases between them. CDR1 is SNHLY and CDR2 is FYNNEI in the germline V gene. The CDR3 DNA reads as TGTGCCAGCACGCAGGACAGCAGAGGAGAGCAGTTCTTC. It specifies CASTQDSRGEQFF.

The chain carries TRBV9 and TRBJ2-1; perhaps TRBD2 as D (5 bases). CDR1 is SGDLS, CDR2 YYNGEE, per germline. V was clipped by 1 base and J by 0 bases, with 8 bases between them. The CDR3 extends over 15 amino acids. CDR3 sequence reads: CASSVPGSSYNEQFF. In DNA form, the CDR3 reads TGTGCCAGCAGCGTACCGGGGAGCTCCTACAATGAGCAGTTCTTC.

In this sample, this clonotype turned up once. J is TRBJ2-1 and V is TRBV29-1; tentatively, D is TRBD1 (6 bases). Germline CDR1 and CDR2: SQVTM and ANQGSEA. The CDR3 totals 14 residues. The ends were cut back, 5 bases at V and 7 bases at J, with 18 bases in the middle. CDR3 nucleotide sequence: TGCAGCGTTACCGGGACAAGGGAAAGTAATGAGCAGTTCTTC. Translating gives CSVTGTRESNEQFF.

This clonotype was seen only once. This chain connects TRBV7-6 to TRBJ2-1; TRBD2 might be the D (6 bases). CDR1 is SGHVS and CDR2 is FNYEAQ in the germline V gene. Trimming took 5 bases from V and 0 from J, leaving 17 bases between them. CDR3 length: 17 amino acids. The CDR3 spells CASSPRGGTSSYNEQFF. The CDR3 nucleotides are TGTGCCAGCAGCCCACGCGGCGGGACCAGCTCCTACAATGAGCAGTTCTTC.

The rearrangement uses TRBV6-2 or TRBV6-3 and TRBJ2-4, with 9 bases fitting TRBD2. The CDR3 sequence is 17 residues long. V lost 6 bases, J lost 7 bases, and 16 bases stayed unmatched. Germline values: CDR1 MNHEY, CDR2 SVGEGT. In DNA, the CDR3 is TGTGCCAGCAGAGGACAGAGCGGGGGGATCACCCGGAACATTCAGTACTTC. Protein sequence: CASRGQSGGITRNIQYF.

The chain uses TRBV15 and TRBJ1-5, with D possibly being TRBD1 (6 bases). The germline V gene has CDR1 LNHNV and CDR2 YYDKDF (reference sequence). The ends were cut back, 5 bases at V and 6 bases at J, with 14 bases in the middle. The CDR3 consists of 14 residues. The CDR3 is CATSLPGGTQPQHF. In DNA form, the CDR3 reads TGTGCCACCAGCCTCCCCGGGGGCACTCAGCCCCAGCATTTT.

This clonotype was observed a few times. The chain recombines TRBV7-2 with TRBJ1-6; the D gene is possibly TRBD1 (6 bases). The CDR3 length is 11 residues. V lost 5 bases and J 14 bases, leaving 10 bases between the germline ends. In germline, CDR1 is SGHTA, CDR2 FQGNSA. The CDR3 DNA sequence: TGTGCCAGCAGCATCGGACAGTCCCTCCACTTT. Translating gives CASSIGQSLHF. The entire variable domain, with the rest obtained from reference TRBV7-2 and TRBJ1-6, is as follows: GAGVSQSPSNKVTEKGKDVELRCDPISGHTALYWYRQSLGQGLEFLIYFQGNSAPDKSGLPSDRFSAERTGGSVSTLTIQRTQQEDSAVYLCASSIGQSLHFGNGTRLTVT.

CDR3 in amino acids: CASSLAIGEGAFF. For the CDR3, the DNA is TGTGCCAGCAGCTTAGCGATCGGGGAAGGAGCTTTCTTT. The rearrangement uses TRBV7-9 and TRBJ1-1; D is undetermined. The V and J ends lost 0 bases and 10 bases respectively, with 12 bases between them. The CDR3 extends over 13 amino acids. Germline V gene lookup returns CDR1 SEHNR and CDR2 FQNEAQ (reference sequence).

This clonotype was seen more than once but under ten times. The CDR3 DNA reads TGTGCCAGCAGCCGGGTGCGCGGCCAAGAGACCCAGTACTTC. It specifies CASSRVRGQETQYF. The rearrangement joins TRBV7-2 to TRBJ2-5, with D unresolved. The CDR3 consists of 14 residues. V was clipped by 5 bases and J by 1 base, with 11 bases between them. The germline V gene encodes CDR1 SGHTA and CDR2 FQGNSA.

The chain uses TRBV27 and TRBJ1-1, with D perhaps matching TRBD1 (5 bases). Trimming left V 3 bases short and J 1 base short, with 12 bases between. There are 15 residues in the CDR3. Germline-derived CDR1 and CDR2 are MNHEY and SMNVEV (reference sequence). DNA for the CDR3: TGTGCCAGCAGTTTGGGGCCGGGGGGGAACACTGAAGCTTTCTTT. Protein sequence: CASSLGPGGNTEAFF.

The genes are TRBV10-3 and TRBJ2-3; 10 nucleotides align to TRBD2. The CDR3 length is 15 residues. Germline V gene data show CDR1 as ENHRY and CDR2 as SYGVKD. Trimming removed 10 bases from V and 2 bases from J; junction bases left unmatched: 9. CDR3 sequence reads: CATHRSGGDTDTQYF. The CDR3 nucleotides read TGTGCCACTCACCGCAGCGGGGGGGACACAGATACGCAGTATTTT.

The chain employs TRBV6-6 and TRBJ1-6, with 7 bases lining up with TRBD1. CDR1 is MNHNY, CDR2 SVGAGI, per germline (reference sequence). J was trimmed by 10 bases and V by 2 bases; bases with no gene match: 14. CDR3 size: 17 residues. The CDR3 protein is CASSYGDRKYTRSPLHF. CDR3 in DNA: TGTGCCAGCAGTTACGGGGACAGAAAGTACACCCGGTCACCCCTCCACTTT.

The CDR3 DNA follows: TGTGCCAGCAGCCAGAGCGGGTACGAGCAGTACTTC. Protein sequence: CASSQSGYEQYF. This rearrangement joins TRBV7-2 to TRBJ2-7; perhaps TRBD2 as D (6 bases). Trimming removed 5 bases from V and 4 bases from J, with 9 bases in between. The CDR3 extends over 12 amino acids. Germline V gene sequence: CDR1 SGHTA, CDR2 FQGNSA.

This clonotype was seen once. The V gene is TRBV9, the J gene TRBJ2-1; the D gene is possibly TRBD1 (5 bases). With the DNA end fitting TRBJ2-7 better, the J assignment may be wrong. CDR1 and CDR2 from the germline V gene are SGDLS and YYNGEE. This CDR3 has 13 amino acids. The CDR3, as DNA: TGTGCCAGCAGCATCGACAGCTACAATGAGCAGTACTTC. Translated, it gives CASSIDSYNEQYF.